This T cell receptor (beta chain) came from a study of regulatory T cells in long-lasting Graves disease. HTBI primers from iRepertoire and Arm-PCR of CDR3 regions yielded the TCR beta libraries. TCRdb reprocessed the multiplex PCR reads via MiXCR and lists one record per CDR3 protein. The table records around 400,000 distinct CDR3 sequences, 12% of them present only once. V was pared by 5 bases and J by 0 bases, with 6 bases of the junction left unmatched. This CDR3 has 17 amino acids. Germline V lookup: CDR1 SGHVS, CDR2 FQNEAQ. Time point denoted: newly diagnosed GD, antithyroid drugs for less than 3 months. Researchers made the TCR library from RNA that was extracted from PBMCs. This clonotype was picked up many times. This sample was shared with a second study, whose subject was T cells in Graves' hyperthyroidism and ophthalmopathy.

Sequencing used peripheral blood mononuclear cells (PBMCs), obtained at new diagnosis, from a patient treated with antithyroid drugs. This sequence joins TRBV7-8 and TRBJ2-3; 12 positions match TRBD2. This sequence originates from a young woman with Graves disease. CDR3 amino acids: CASSLGTSGPSTDTQYF. The DNA for the CDR3 is TGTGCCAGCAGCCTAGGGACTAGCGGGCCTAGCACAGATACGCAGTATTTT. The variable domain in full, completed from reference TRBV7-8 and TRBJ2-3, reads GAGVSQSPRYKVAKRGQDVALRCDPISGHVSLFWYQQALGQGPEFLTYFQNEAQLDKSGLPSDRFFAERPEGSVSTLKIQRTQQEDSAVYLCASSLGTSGPSTDTQYFGPGTRLTVL.